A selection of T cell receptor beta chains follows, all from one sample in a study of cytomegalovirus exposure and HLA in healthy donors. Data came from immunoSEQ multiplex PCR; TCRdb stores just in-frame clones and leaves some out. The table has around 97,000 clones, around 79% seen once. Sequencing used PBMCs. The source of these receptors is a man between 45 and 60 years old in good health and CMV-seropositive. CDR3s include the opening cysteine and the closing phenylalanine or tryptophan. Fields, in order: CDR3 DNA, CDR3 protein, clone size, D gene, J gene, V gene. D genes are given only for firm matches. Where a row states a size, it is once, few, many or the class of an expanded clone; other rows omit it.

TGTGCCAGCAGCAAAAAGCGGGAGGGCCGTTACGAGCAGTACTTC	CASSKKREGRYEQYF	NA	TRBD2	TRBJ2-7	TRBV27
TGTGCCAGCTCACAGAGGACAGGGGAGAATGAGCAGTTCTTC	CASSQRTGENEQFF	once	TRBD1	TRBJ2-1	TRBV18
TGTGCCAGCAGCAGGACTAGCGGGTCTACGCAGTATTTT	CASSRTSGSTQYF	few	TRBD2	TRBJ2-3	TRBV7-6
TGTGCCAGCAGTGAAGTAGCGGGGTCGGGTAATGAGCAGTTCTTC	CASSEVAGSGNEQFF	few	TRBD2	TRBJ2-1	TRBV6-1
TGTGCCATCAGTGGGGGTGGGCGGGACGGATCCTACAATGAGCAGTTCTTC	CAISGGGRDGSYNEQFF	NA	NA	TRBJ2-1	TRBV10-3
TGTGCCAGCAGCTCACGGACAGGGGGCGAGACCCAGTACTTC	CASSSRTGGETQYF	NA	TRBD1	TRBJ2-5	TRBV5-5
TGTGCCTGGGACCAGGGGATGACCAACACCGGGGAGCTGTTTTTT	CAWDQGMTNTGELFF	NA	NA	TRBJ2-2	TRBV30
TGTGCCAGCAGCGTAGACGGCAGGCTACATCAGCCCCAGCATTTT	CASSVDGRLHQPQHF	NA	NA	TRBJ1-5	TRBV9
TGTGCCAGCAGTTCCCCCGGACAGGGTAATGAAAAACTGTTTTTT	CASSSPGQGNEKLFF	NA	TRBD1	TRBJ1-4	TRBV28
TGCGCCAGCAGCCAAGAAAGGACAGGGGGACTCTATGGCTACACCTTC	CASSQERTGGLYGYTF	NA	TRBD1	TRBJ1-2	TRBV4-1
TGTGCCAGCAGCCTCGGGACTAGCGACAACTACGAGCAGTACTTC	CASSLGTSDNYEQYF	NA	TRBD2	TRBJ2-7	TRBV5-4
TGTGCCAGTAGTATAAGCACGGGACAGGGCCATCAGCCCCAGCATTTT	CASSISTGQGHQPQHF	NA	TRBD1	TRBJ1-5	TRBV19
TGCAGCGTGATACAGGGGGCCGGAGGACCCCAGCATTTT	CSVIQGAGGPQHF	once	TRBD1	TRBJ1-5	TRBV29-1
TGTGCCATCAGTGGTCACCAGACCTACGAGCAGTACTTC	CAISGHQTYEQYF	NA	NA	TRBJ2-7	TRBV10-3
TGTGCCAGCAGCTTGGTGAGTGACACAGATACGCAGTATTTT	CASSLVSDTDTQYF	NA	NA	TRBJ2-3	TRBV5-6
TGTGCCAGCAGTCTTAGGGGGCCGGGGAATTCACCCCTCCACTTT	CASSLRGPGNSPLHF	NA	TRBD1	TRBJ1-6	TRBV2
TGTGCCAGCAGCCCCGCCCCCCGGCTAGCGGGAGGCTATGAGCAGTTCTTC	CASSPAPRLAGGYEQFF	once	TRBD2	TRBJ2-1	TRBV7-9
TGCAGCGCCATACTAGCGGGAGGGCCGTACGAGCAGTACTTC	CSAILAGGPYEQYF	once	TRBD2	TRBJ2-7	TRBV29-1
TGTGCCAGCAGCACTAGCGGGATAGAAGAGCAGTACTTC	CASSTSGIEEQYF	NA	TRBD2	TRBJ2-7	TRBV5-5
TGTGCCAGCAGTGAAGCGGGCAGGGGTAGAAACACTGAAGCTTTCTTT	CASSEAGRGRNTEAFF	few	NA	TRBJ1-1	TRBV6-1
TGTGCCAGCAGCTCGACTAGCGGGAGCACAGATACGCAGTATTTT	CASSSTSGSTDTQYF	few	TRBD2	TRBJ2-3	TRBV6-4
TGTGCCAGCAGCTCCCGGGACAGGGTTACTGGGGCCAACGTCCTGACTTTC	CASSSRDRVTGANVLTF	NA	TRBD1	TRBJ2-6	TRBV7-6
TGTGCCAGCTCACTGCCAGGGGGTATGAATACCCAGTACTTC	CASSLPGGMNTQYF	NA	TRBD1	TRBJ2-5	TRBV18
TGTGCCAGCAGCCCCACTCTGGCCGGGGAGCTGTTTTTT	CASSPTLAGELFF	once	NA	TRBJ2-2	TRBV7-9
TGCGCCAGCGCCCCTAGCACTATCGGCGAGCAGTACTTC	CASAPSTIGEQYF	NA	NA	TRBJ2-7	TRBV10-1
TGTGCCAGCAGCTTAGCCAGGGCCTATTTCTACGAGCAGTACTTC	CASSLARAYFYEQYF	NA	NA	TRBJ2-7	TRBV7-8
TGCAGCGCATGCTGGGACAGCGGGGAGCTGTTTTTT	CSACWDSGELFF	NA	TRBD1	TRBJ2-2	TRBV29-1
TGTGCCATCACCGGACAGGAGGGACTGGGGGCCAACGTCCTGACTTTC	CAITGQEGLGANVLTF	NA	NA	TRBJ2-6	TRBV10-3
TGTGCCAGTAGTCCCCGGACAGGGGGCAATCAGCCCCAGCATTTT	CASSPRTGGNQPQHF	NA	TRBD1	TRBJ1-5	TRBV19
TGTGCCAGCGGGACAGGCCTGTCTGAGCAGTACTTC	CASGTGLSEQYF	NA	TRBD1	TRBJ2-5	TRBV7-2
TGTTCCAGCAGCCCAACCGGTACCATGGTCTCCTACGAGCAGTACTTC	CSSSPTGTMVSYEQYF	NA	NA	TRBJ2-7	TRBV7-9
TGCGCCAGCAGCCCGGGACTAGCGGCACTCTCCTACGAGCAGTACTTC	CASSPGLAALSYEQYF	NA	TRBD2	TRBJ2-7	TRBV5-1
TGTGCCAGCAGCTTCGTCGGGACTATCCACGATACGCAGTATTTT	CASSFVGTIHDTQYF	once	TRBD2	TRBJ2-3	TRBV5-4
TGTGCCAGCAGTGCCGCCGATAGTTGGGGCCCTGGGGCCAACGTCCTGACTTTC	CASSAADSWGPGANVLTF	NA	NA	TRBJ2-6	TRBV27
TGTGCCAGCAGCCGGACAGGGGCCGGAACCGGGGAGCTGTTTTTT	CASSRTGAGTGELFF	NA	TRBD1	TRBJ2-2	TRBV5-8
TGTGCCAGCAGTCTCCAGGGGGCAGGCAATCAGCCCCAGCATTTT	CASSLQGAGNQPQHF	once	TRBD1	TRBJ1-5	TRBV27
TGTGCCAGCAGCTTAGGGCCCCGGGTTAGCGGACCTCAGCAGTTCTTC	CASSLGPRVSGPQQFF	few	NA	TRBJ2-1	TRBV28
TGTGCCAGCAGCTTAGACCGTAGCGGGATCGGAGAGACCCAGTACTTC	CASSLDRSGIGETQYF	NA	TRBD2	TRBJ2-5	TRBV7-8
TGTGCCAGCTCCAGTGGGGCAGCGGGAGGCACAGATACGCAGTATTTT	CASSSGAAGGTDTQYF	NA	TRBD2	TRBJ2-3	TRBV9
TGTGCCAGCACCGTAGCGGGAGTGCAAAACATTCAGTACTTC	CASTVAGVQNIQYF	NA	TRBD2	TRBJ2-4	TRBV5-6
TGTGCCAGCAGCTTAGTGGTGGGCATCTCCTACGAGCAGTACTTC	CASSLVVGISYEQYF	few	NA	TRBJ2-7	TRBV7-9
TGCGCCAGCAGCTTTTGGAGTCTGGGGCCAGGGGCGGATGAAAAACTGTTTTTT	CASSFWSLGPGADEKLFF	few	NA	TRBJ1-4	TRBV5-1
TGTGCCAGCAGCAAGGGAGGGACAGGGTATGAAAAACTGTTTTTT	CASSKGGTGYEKLFF	NA	TRBD1	TRBJ1-4	TRBV27
TGCGCCAGCAGCTTGGTGCAGGGCGGTGGCTACACCTTC	CASSLVQGGGYTF	NA	NA	TRBJ1-2	TRBV5-1
TGTGCCAGCAGCTCCCCTAGGATTCCAGAGAACACTGAAGCTTTCTTT	CASSSPRIPENTEAFF	NA	NA	TRBJ1-1	TRBV21-1
TGTGCCAGCTCTCTGGACTCTACAGAGACCCAGTACTTC	CASSLDSTETQYF	NA	NA	TRBJ2-5	TRBV18
TGTGCCAGCAGTCCCACAGGGGGCGTCTACGAGCAGTACTTC	CASSPTGGVYEQYF	NA	TRBD1	TRBJ2-7	TRBV6-6
TGTGCCAGCAAAACCGGGACTAAGAGCTCCTACGAGCAGTACTTC	CASKTGTKSSYEQYF	NA	TRBD2	TRBJ2-7	TRBV28
TGTGCCTGGAGTGTATACAGGGTGTTTCACGAGCAGTACTTC	CAWSVYRVFHEQYF	NA	NA	TRBJ2-7	TRBV30